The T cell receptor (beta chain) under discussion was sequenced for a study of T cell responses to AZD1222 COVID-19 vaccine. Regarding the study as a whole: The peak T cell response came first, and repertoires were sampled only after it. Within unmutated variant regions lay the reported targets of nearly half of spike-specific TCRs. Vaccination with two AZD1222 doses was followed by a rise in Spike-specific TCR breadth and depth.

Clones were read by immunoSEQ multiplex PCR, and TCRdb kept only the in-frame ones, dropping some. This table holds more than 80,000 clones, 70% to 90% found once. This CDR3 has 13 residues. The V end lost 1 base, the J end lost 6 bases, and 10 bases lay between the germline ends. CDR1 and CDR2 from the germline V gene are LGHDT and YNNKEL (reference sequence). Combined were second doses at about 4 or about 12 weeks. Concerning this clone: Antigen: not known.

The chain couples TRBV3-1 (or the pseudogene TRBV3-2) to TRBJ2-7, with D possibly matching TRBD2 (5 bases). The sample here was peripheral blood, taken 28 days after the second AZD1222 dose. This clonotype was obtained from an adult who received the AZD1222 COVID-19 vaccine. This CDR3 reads CASSQVGGLEQYF. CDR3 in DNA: TGTGCCAGCAGCCAAGTTGGCGGGCTCGAGCAGTACTTC.